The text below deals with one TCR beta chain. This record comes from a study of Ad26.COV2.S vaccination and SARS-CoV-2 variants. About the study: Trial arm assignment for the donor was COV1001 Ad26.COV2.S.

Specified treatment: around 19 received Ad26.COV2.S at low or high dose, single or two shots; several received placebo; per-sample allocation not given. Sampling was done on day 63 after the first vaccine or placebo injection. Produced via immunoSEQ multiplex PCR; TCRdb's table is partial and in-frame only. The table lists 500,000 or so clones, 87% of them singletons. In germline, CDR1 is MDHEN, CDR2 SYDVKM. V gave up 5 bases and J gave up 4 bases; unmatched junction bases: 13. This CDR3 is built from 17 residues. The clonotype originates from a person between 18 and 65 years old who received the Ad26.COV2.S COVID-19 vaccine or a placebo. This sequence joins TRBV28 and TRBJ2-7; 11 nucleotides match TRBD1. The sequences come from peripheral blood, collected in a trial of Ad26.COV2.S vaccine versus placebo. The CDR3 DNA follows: TGTGCCAGCAGTGAAGTACTCGGACAGGGGGCTAGGTACGAGCAGTACTTC. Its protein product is CASSEVLGQGARYEQYF.